This passage covers 20 T cell receptor beta chains from one sample sequenced in a study of T cell repertoires in cytomegalovirus infection. TCRdb re-called the reads with MiXCR, one entry per CDR3 protein. The sample includes roughly 150,000 distinct CDR3 sequences, approximately 30% of them seen just once. For these receptors, no antigen is known. This specimen consisted of CD8+ T cells from cultured PBMCs, obtained from culture after CMV antigen stimulation. Source of these receptors: a human donor in good health (CMV status not recorded). Some clones in this sample may be carry-over from other donors' samples.

This clonotype was counted many times. The chain couples TRBV14 to TRBJ2-7; D gene unclear. The length of the CDR3 is 11 residues. Germline V lookup: CDR1 SGHDN, CDR2 FVKESK. V gave up 4 bases and J gave up 4 bases, with 5 bases separating them. CDR3 protein: CASSPGYEQYF. CDR3 DNA: TGTGCCAGCAGCCCAGGATACGAGCAGTACTTC.

This clonotype has at least ten counts. The chain recombines TRBV6-6 with TRBJ1-3; D ambiguous. This CDR3 has 14 amino acids. Germline assignment: CDR1 MNHNY and CDR2 SVGAGI (reference sequence). Trimming stripped 4 bases from V and 0 bases from J, with 7 bases between. CDR3 sequence reads: CASSLEVSGNTIYF. In nucleotides, the CDR3 is TGTGCCAGCAGTTTGGAGGTCTCTGGAAACACCATATATTTT.

This clonotype occurred a few times. CDR3 loop: CASSYPEEGEYNEQFF. The CDR3, as DNA: TGTGCCAGCAGTTACCCCGAGGAAGGAGAATACAATGAGCAGTTCTTC. The chain joins TRBV12-3 or TRBV12-4 to TRBJ2-1; D is ambiguous. CDR3 length: 16 residues. V lost 4 bases and J 4 bases, leaving 17 bases between the germline ends.

V gene TRBV7-6 combines with J gene TRBJ2-7, with TRBD1 as a possible D gene (5 bases). Trimming shortened V by 0 bases and J by 3 bases, and 9 bases separated the two germline ends. In germline, CDR1 is SGHVS, CDR2 FNYEAQ. The CDR3 has 14 residues. The CDR3 region has the DNA TGTGCCAGCAGCTTAGCAATAGGGGACTACGAGCAGTACTTC. This sequence encodes CASSLAIGDYEQYF.

This clonotype was counted between two and nine times. The chain recombines TRBV4-1 with TRBJ1-1; D call uncertain. V lost 1 base and J lost 3, with 6 bases in between. The CDR3 extends over 13 amino acids. Germline assignment: CDR1 MGHRA and CDR2 YSYEKL. The CDR3 loop reads CASSQAMYTEAFF. The CDR3 DNA reads as TGCGCCAGCAGCCAAGCAATGTACACTGAAGCTTTCTTT.

This clonotype was seen a few times. The conserved phenylalanine or tryptophan normally closing the CDR3 is absent here, so this likely arose from a read error. Because the CDR3's place on the DNA is in doubt, the DNA is left out and the CDR3 is given as listed by TCRdb. The genes are TRBV20-1 and TRBJ2-7. The CDR3 length equals 9 residues, ends included. Germline V gene lookup returns CDR1 DFQATT and CDR2 SNEGSKA (reference sequence). The CDR3 is CSARVLVDL.

This clonotype was observed a few times. The chain links TRBV5-1 to TRBJ1-1; TRBD1 might be the D (5 bases). The length of the CDR3 is 12 residues. Germline assignment: CDR1 SGHRS and CDR2 YFSETQ. Trimming shortened V by 3 bases and J by 5 bases, and 8 bases separated the two germline ends. The CDR3 sequence: CASSWGTTEAFF. For the CDR3, the DNA is TGCGCCAGCAGCTGGGGGACGACTGAAGCTTTCTTT.

This clonotype was counted between two and nine times. J is TRBJ1-1 and V is TRBV5-4; possibly TRBD1 for D (6 bases). CDR1 and CDR2 (germline): SGHNT, YYREEE (reference sequence). This CDR3 has 12 amino acids. The V gene lost 10 bases and the J gene lost 10 bases, with 20 bases spanning the gap. CDR3 in amino acids: CAYTTGPGPAFF. In DNA form, the CDR3 reads TGTGCCTACACGACAGGTCCCGGCCCAGCTTTCTTT.

This chain uses TRBV27 with TRBJ1-1; 10 bases agree with TRBD1. From germline, CDR1 is MNHEY and CDR2 SMNVEV (reference sequence). Losses at the gene ends were 6 bases for V and 7 bases for J; bases not matched to a gene: 2. The CDR3 has 12 amino acids. The CDR3, as DNA: TGTGCCAGCAGGGGACAGGGGTTTGAAGCTTTCTTT. Protein: CASRGQGFEAFF.

This clonotype was seen many times. V and J are TRBV5-1 and TRBJ1-1, with no clear D. Germline V gives CDR1 SGHRS, CDR2 YFSETQ. This CDR3 is 13 amino acids long. Deletions cut 2 bases from V and 0 bases from J, with 5 bases between. CDR3 DNA sequence: TGCGCCAGCAGCTTTACGGTGAACACTGAAGCTTTCTTT. The encoded protein is CASSFTVNTEAFF.

The CDR3 protein is CASSSPLRGEQFF. The DNA for the CDR3 is TGTGCCAGCAGTTCCCCCCTAAGGGGTGAGCAGTTCTTC. J is TRBJ2-1 and V is TRBV27; D possibly corresponds to TRBD1 (5 bases). Trimming left V 4 bases short and J 9 bases short, with 13 bases between. Germline V gene data show CDR1 as MNHEY and CDR2 as SMNVEV (reference sequence). The CDR3 totals 13 residues.

The chain combines TRBV20-1 with TRBJ2-7; D is uncertain. CDR1 DFQATT and CDR2 SNEGSKA come from the germline V gene (reference sequence). CDR3 length: 12 residues. The CDR3 loop reads CSAPESSYEQYF. The DNA of the CDR3 is TGCAGCGCCCCGGAGAGCTCCTACGAGCAGTACTTC.

This clonotype was observed a few times. The chain uses TRBV7-9 and TRBJ2-7; possible D gene TRBD1, 6 bases. Trimming removed 2 bases at V and 0 bases at J, with 8 bases between. CDR1 and CDR2 (germline): SEHNR, FQNEAQ (reference sequence). The CDR3 is made up of 14 amino acids. The CDR3 here is CASSLTGTSYEQYF. CDR3 bases: TGTGCCAGCAGCTTAACAGGGACCTCCTACGAGCAGTACTTC.

This chain links TRBV4-1 with TRBJ2-3; TRBD2 matches at 12 bases. The CDR3 is 15 amino acids. The trim removed 6 bases at V and 1 base at J, leaving 2 bases unmatched. Per the germline V gene, CDR1 is MGHRA and CDR2 is YSYEKL. CDR3 DNA: TGCGCCAGCAGATCTAGCGGGGGGGGCACAGATACGCAGTATTTT. It yields the protein CASRSSGGGTDTQYF.

This clonotype came up a few times. In DNA, the CDR3 is TGTGCCAGCAGTTACGGGGGTTCAACTGAAGCTTTCTTT. This translates into CASSYGGSTEAFF. The V and J genes are TRBV12-3 or TRBV12-4 and TRBJ1-1, with D perhaps matching TRBD1 (5 bases). The CDR3 runs to 13 residues. V was trimmed by 4 bases and J by 5 bases, leaving 11 bases between them.

CDR3 residues: CASSYVGPDTQYF. The CDR3 nucleotides read TGTGCCAGCAGTTATGTGGGGCCAGATACGCAGTATTTT. V usage is TRBV27 and J usage is TRBJ2-3; D is possibly TRBD1 (5 bases). Trimming took off 4 bases at V and 4 bases at J, with 9 bases between the two ends. This CDR3 region has 13 residues. In germline, CDR1 is MNHEY, CDR2 SMNVEV (reference sequence).

The V and J genes are TRBV29-1 and TRBJ1-2, with TRBD1 matching over 7 bases. The CDR3 sequence is 17 residues long. In germline, CDR1 is SQVTM, CDR2 ANQGSEA. Trimming at V came to 0 bases and at J to 6 bases, leaving 16 bases not matched to a gene. CDR3 loop: CSVEEMAPGTERNGYTF. DNA of the CDR3: TGCAGCGTTGAAGAAATGGCTCCCGGGACAGAGCGGAATGGCTACACCTTC. The complete variable domain, with remaining parts taken from reference TRBV29-1 and TRBJ1-2, reads SAVISQKPSRDICQRGTSLTIQCQVDSQVTMMFWYRQQPGQSLTLIATANQGSEATYESGFVIDKFPISRPNLTFSTLTVSNMSPEDSSIYLCSVEEMAPGTERNGYTFGSGTRLTVV.

The J gene is TRBJ2-7, the V gene TRBV19, with D possibly matching TRBD1 (6 bases). The CDR3 is made up of 14 amino acids. Germline-derived CDR1 and CDR2 are LNHDA and SQIVND (reference sequence). V lost 3 bases to trimming and J lost 3 bases, with 12 bases between them. Here the CDR3 DNA reads TGTGCCAGTAGTATGGGCAGGGGTGGCTACGAGCAGTACTTC. It translates to CASSMGRGGYEQYF.

The chain carries TRBV12-3 or TRBV12-4 and TRBJ2-1; 9 bases are a match to TRBD2. The CDR3 contains 15 residues. The V segment lost 2 bases and the J segment 8 bases; nucleotides outside the gene matches: 7. In nucleotides, the CDR3 is TGTGCCAGCAGTTTATACGGCGGGGGGGCTTATGAGCAGTTCTTC. Its translation: CASSLYGGGAYEQFF.

This clonotype has at least ten counts. The J gene is TRBJ1-2, the V gene TRBV30, with TRBD1 identical over 11 bases. The length of the CDR3 is 14 residues. Germline V CDR1 and CDR2: GTSNPN, SVGIG (reference sequence). V gave up 1 base and J gave up 6 bases; unmatched junction bases: 4. CDR3 sequence (DNA): TGTGCCTGGAGTGGGGGACAGGGGGAACATGGCTACACCTTC. As protein: CAWSGGQGEHGYTF. Complete variable domain (other parts from reference TRBV30 and TRBJ1-2): SQTIHQWPATLVQPVGSPLSLECTVEGTSNPNLYWYRQAAGRGLQLLFYSVGIGQISSEVPQNLSASRPQDRQFILSSKKLLLSDSGFYLCAWSGGQGEHGYTFGSGTRLTVV.